This is a list of T cell receptor beta chains from one sample in a study of CXCR3-negative and CXCR3-positive naive CD8 T cells. For each CDR3 protein, TCRdb gives one entry from its re-call of the 5' RACE reads, without DNA. The sample has 40,000 to 50,000 distinct CDR3 sequences. The source material was naive CXCR3- CD8+ T cells from blood. Receptors originate from a human donor in good health. Some clones in this sample may be carry-over from other donors' samples. Each CDR3 is given with its conserved first and last residue.

j_call: TRBJ2-7; v_call: TRBV12-3/TRBV12-4; cdr3_length: 15; cdr3_aa: CAISLSRGANYEQYF
j_call: TRBJ1-1; v_call: TRBV29-1; cdr3_length: 13; cdr3_aa: CSVEARGVHEAFF
j_call: TRBJ2-1; v_call: TRBV11-2; cdr3_length: 13; cdr3_aa: CASSLGHYNEQFF
j_call: TRBJ2-7; v_call: TRBV2; cdr3_length: 13; cdr3_aa: CASKGEDIYEQYF
j_call: TRBJ1-1; v_call: TRBV6-4; cdr3_length: 14; cdr3_aa: CASSDYIGSTEAFF
j_call: TRBJ1-5; v_call: TRBV4-3; cdr3_length: 15; cdr3_aa: CASSLLPGGNQPQHF
j_call: TRBJ2-5; v_call: TRBV6-2/TRBV6-3; cdr3_length: 16; cdr3_aa: CASIGTSSGGFETQYF
j_call: TRBJ2-1; v_call: TRBV7-7; cdr3_length: 13; cdr3_aa: CASSGLADNEQFF
j_call: TRBJ2-3; v_call: TRBV29-1; cdr3_length: 15; cdr3_aa: CSVEDWSGHTDTQYF
j_call: TRBJ1-2; v_call: TRBV4-1; cdr3_length: 15; cdr3_aa: CASSQENRGHYGYTF
j_call: TRBJ1-1; v_call: TRBV25-1; cdr3_length: 16; cdr3_aa: CASSDVPQLGPVEAFF
j_call: TRBJ2-3; v_call: TRBV6-6; cdr3_length: 15; cdr3_aa: CASSITGAPKHTQYF
j_call: TRBJ2-7; v_call: TRBV29-1; cdr3_length: 16; cdr3_aa: CSVDGTSGSQPYEQYF